These 30 T cell receptor beta chains came from one sample sequenced in a study of blood T cell repertoires in COVID-19 (dated by TCRdb to the early 2020s). The library came from the immunoSEQ multiplex PCR assay. TCRdb stores this immuneACCESS table with in-frame sequences only. Part of the clones is absent; in the studies checked, under half of the shortfall reflects unresolved V genes, and no reason is known for the rest. This sample lists around 150,000 clones; approximately 91% were detected once. The ten largest account for about 2% of the sample. Sequenced sample: peripheral blood. All receptors derive from a man between 18 and 35 years old with acute or convalescent COVID-19.

This chain joins TRBV30 and TRBJ2-7; 7 bases are a match to TRBD1. The CDR3 runs 16 residues. The junction had 11 bases not matched to a gene; V was cut back by 1 base and J by 2 bases. In germline, CDR1 is GTSNPN, CDR2 SVGIG (reference sequence). DNA of the CDR3: TGTGCCTGGAGTGGACCTTTGACAGGGAGAACCTACGAGCAGTACTTC. This translates into CAWSGPLTGRTYEQYF.

The chain employs TRBV5-8 and TRBJ1-1; 7 positions match TRBD1. This CDR3 is 13 amino acids long. Germline V CDR1 and CDR2: SGHTS, YDEGEE. The junction had 4 bases not matched to a gene; V was cut back by 3 bases and J by 5 bases. The CDR3 bases are TGTGCCAGCAGCTCAGGGGGATATACTGAAGCTTTCTTT. Its translation: CASSSGGYTEAFF.

This clone occurred a few times. The chain employs TRBV9 and TRBJ2-4, with D perhaps TRBD2 (6 bases). Per germline, CDR1 SGDLS and CDR2 YYNGEE. The CDR3 consists of 17 residues. Trimming shortened V by 0 bases and J by 1 base, and 14 bases separated the two germline ends. CDR3 sequence reads: CASSVDSGWGAKNIQYF. The CDR3 DNA reads as TGTGCCAGCAGCGTAGATAGCGGTTGGGGCGCCAAAAACATTCAGTACTTC.

The gene calls are TRBV10-3 and TRBJ2-6; D not resolved. This CDR3 region has 12 residues. The germline V and J ends were trimmed by 10 bases and 2 bases, with 6 bases remaining between them. The germline gives CDR1 ENHRY, CDR2 SYGVKD. The CDR3 here is CATRAGANVLTF. The CDR3 DNA sequence: TGTGCCACCCGGGCTGGGGCCAACGTCCTGACTTTC.

The chain carries TRBV5-1 and TRBJ1-2; 12 bases are shared with TRBD1. Germline values: CDR1 SGHRS, CDR2 YFSETQ. V shed 2 bases and J 6 bases; nucleotides not matched to a gene: 8. This CDR3 has 16 residues. The CDR3 sequence: CASSLNPGTGGNGYTF. For the CDR3, the DNA is TGCGCCAGCAGCTTAAACCCCGGGACAGGGGGCAATGGCTACACCTTC. The whole variable domain, remainder taken from reference TRBV5-1 and TRBJ1-2, is KAGVTQTPRYLIKTRGQQVTLSCSPISGHRSVSWYQQTPGQGLQFLFEYFSETQRNKGNFPGRFSGRQFSNSRSEMNVSTLELGDSALYLCASSLNPGTGGNGYTFGSGTRLTVV.

The genes are TRBV3-1 (or the pseudogene TRBV3-2) and TRBJ1-2, with D tentatively TRBD1 (6 bases). Germline V lookup: CDR1 LGHDT, CDR2 YNNKEL (reference sequence). The CDR3 is 13 residues long. Trimming cost V 8 bases and J 7 bases, with 17 bases left between them. As DNA, the CDR3 is TGTGCCAGCGGGCTTTCGGGGGGCGTTGGCTACACCTTC. Its translation: CASGLSGGVGYTF.

This sequence joins TRBV30 and TRBJ1-2; 11 bases fit TRBD1. The V segment lost 4 bases and the J segment 5 bases; nucleotides outside the gene matches: 6. The CDR3 loop spans 14 amino acids. Germline V CDR1 and CDR2: GTSNPN, SVGIG (reference sequence). The CDR3 DNA is TGTGCCTGGACCGGAGGACAGGGGGCTTATGGCTACACCTTC. It specifies CAWTGGQGAYGYTF.

This clone occurred once. The DNA for the CDR3 is TGTGCCAGCTCCCCGGACAGGACAACTAATGAAAAACTGTTTTTT. This encodes CASSPDRTTNEKLFF. The gene calls are TRBV18 and TRBJ1-4, with 7 bases fitting TRBD1. In germline, CDR1 is KGHSH, CDR2 LQKENI. After removal of 6 bases from V and 0 bases from J, the junction contained 4 bases not matched to a gene. The CDR3 length is 15 residues.

This clone appeared once. The rearrangement joins TRBV12-3 or TRBV12-4 to TRBJ1-1; D perhaps matches TRBD1 (5 bases). The V gene lost 6 bases and the J gene lost 5 bases, with 10 bases spanning the gap. The CDR3 totals 12 residues. CDR3 nucleotides: TGTGCCAGCAGCTCGGGGGGGACTGAAGCTTTCTTT. It encodes CASSSGGTEAFF.

The rearrangement links TRBV7-2 to TRBJ2-1, with 9 bases matching TRBD1. The V gene end was trimmed by 2 bases and the J gene end by 0 bases; junction bases not matched to a gene: 11. CDR1 is SGHTA, CDR2 FQGNSA, per germline. The CDR3 totals 19 residues. CDR3 sequence reads: CASSLPRTGALSSYNEQFF. The CDR3 DNA sequence: TGTGCCAGCAGCTTACCGCGGACAGGGGCTCTTAGCTCCTACAATGAGCAGTTCTTC.

This rearrangement joins TRBV10-2 to TRBJ1-2; 8 bases fit TRBD1. Per the germline V gene, CDR1 is WSHSY and CDR2 is SAAADI. CDR3 size: 13 residues. Trimming removed 7 bases from V and 4 bases from J; junction bases left unmatched: 5. Here the CDR3 reads CASTQTGGYGYTF. The CDR3 nucleotides read TGCGCCAGCACTCAAACAGGGGGCTATGGCTACACCTTC.

The chain carries TRBV5-1 and TRBJ2-5, with 12 bases identical to TRBD2. CDR1 SGHRS and CDR2 YFSETQ come from the germline V gene. V lost 5 bases, J lost 4 bases, and 3 bases stayed unmatched. The CDR3 length is 14 residues. CDR3 sequence (DNA): TGCGCCAGCAGTGCACTAGCGGGGGGAGAGACCCAGTACTTC. It codes for CASSALAGGETQYF. The full variable domain, its missing parts supplied by reference TRBV5-1 and TRBJ2-5, is KAGVTQTPRYLIKTRGQQVTLSCSPISGHRSVSWYQQTPGQGLQFLFEYFSETQRNKGNFPGRFSGRQFSNSRSEMNVSTLELGDSALYLCASSALAGGETQYFGPGTRLLVL.

The chain links TRBV4-1 to TRBJ1-2; possible D gene TRBD1, 6 bases. This CDR3 has 13 amino acids. Trimming removed 4 bases from V and 6 bases from J, with 12 bases in between. Germline V lookup: CDR1 MGHRA, CDR2 YSYEKL. CDR3 nucleotides: TGCGCCAGCAGCCTTCAGGGGCGCGATGGCTACACCTTC. Translation: CASSLQGRDGYTF.

The DNA for the CDR3 is TGTGCCAGCAGGAACCCAGTGGAGGGCGTCACCGGGGAGCTGTTTTTT. Translation: CASRNPVEGVTGELFF. The chain combines TRBV7-6 with TRBJ2-2; tentatively, D is TRBD2 (6 bases). Germline CDR1 and CDR2: SGHVS and FNYEAQ. This CDR3 has 16 amino acids. Trimming left V 6 bases short and J 4 bases short, with 18 bases between. The complete variable domain, with remaining parts taken from reference TRBV7-6 and TRBJ2-2, reads GAGVSQSPRYKVTKRGQDVALRCDPISGHVSLYWYRQALGQGPEFLTYFNYEAQQDKSGLPNDRFSAERPEGSISTLTIQRTEQRDSAMYRCASRNPVEGVTGELFFGEGSRLTVL.

This rearrangement joins TRBV29-1 to TRBJ1-2; D is ambiguous. Germline V lookup: CDR1 SQVTM, CDR2 ANQGSEA. CDR3 length: 13 amino acids. The ends were cut back, 0 bases at V and 3 bases at J, with 8 bases in the middle. This CDR3 is CSVEDTKHYGYTF. The CDR3 region has the DNA TGCAGCGTTGAAGACACAAAACACTATGGCTACACCTTC.

The chain joins TRBV25-1 to TRBJ1-3; unclear D gene. Trimming took 1 base from V and 4 from J, leaving 14 bases between them. Germline lookup yields CDR1 MGHDK and CDR2 SYGVNS. The CDR3 loop spans 16 amino acids. The CDR3 nucleotides read TGTGCCAGCAGTGAATCCAGTCATTCTTGGGGAAACACCATATATTTT. Protein sequence: CASSESSHSWGNTIYF.

The V and J genes are TRBV24-1 and TRBJ2-3, with TRBD2 as a possible D gene (5 bases). Germline CDR1 and CDR2: KGHDR and SFDVKD. The CDR3 is 16 amino acids. With 1 base removed from V and 1 base from J, the gap between germline ends came to 11 bases. Here the CDR3 reads CATSDLEGIGTDTQYF. The CDR3 DNA follows: TGTGCCACCAGTGATTTAGAGGGAATAGGCACAGATACGCAGTATTTT.

The chain uses TRBV6-5 and TRBJ1-4; D not resolved. Germline lookup yields CDR1 MNHEY and CDR2 SVGAGI. V was cut by 5 bases and J by 4 bases, with 14 bases left in between. The CDR3 spans 15 residues. This chain's CDR3 is CASSLTTPVNEKLFF. DNA of the CDR3: TGTGCCAGCAGTCTGACGACACCCGTTAATGAAAAACTGTTTTTT.

The rearrangement links TRBV20-1 to TRBJ1-1, with D perhaps TRBD1 (5 bases). The CDR3 runs 13 residues. V was trimmed by 3 bases and J by 1 base, leaving 9 bases between them. Germline V gene sequence: CDR1 DFQATT, CDR2 SNEGSKA (reference sequence). The CDR3 sequence is CSASQGGNTEAFF. The CDR3 DNA sequence: TGCAGTGCTAGTCAGGGAGGGAACACTGAAGCTTTCTTT.

V and J are TRBV5-5 and TRBJ1-2; 8 bases agree with TRBD1. V was pared by 5 bases and J by 3 bases, with 3 bases of the junction left unmatched. The CDR3 is 13 amino acids. Germline V gene sequence: CDR1 SGHKS, CDR2 YYEKEE (reference sequence). DNA of the CDR3: TGTGCCAGCAGGTTGACAGGGGACTATGGCTACACCTTC. Its protein product is CASRLTGDYGYTF.

V gene TRBV5-1 combines with J gene TRBJ1-2; the D gene is possibly TRBD1 (6 bases). The CDR3 is made up of 14 amino acids. CDR1 is SGHRS, CDR2 YFSETQ, per germline. Deletions cut 1 base from V and 8 bases from J, with 15 bases between. The CDR3 DNA follows: TGCGCCAGCAGCTTGTCTGGGGGGGCCTTGGGCTACACCTTC. It specifies CASSLSGGALGYTF. Looking up the rest from reference TRBV5-1 and TRBJ1-2 gives the full variable domain: KAGVTQTPRYLIKTRGQQVTLSCSPISGHRSVSWYQQTPGQGLQFLFEYFSETQRNKGNFPGRFSGRQFSNSRSEMNVSTLELGDSALYLCASSLSGGALGYTFGSGTRLTVV.

The rearrangement links TRBV3-1 (or the pseudogene TRBV3-2) to TRBJ2-6; D remains unclear. Germline CDR1 is LGHDT and CDR2 is YNNKEL (reference sequence). CDR3 length: 14 amino acids. The V and J ends lost 0 bases and 4 bases respectively, with 4 bases between them. CDR3 sequence (DNA): TGTGCCAGCAGCCAAGACGCGGGGGCCAACGTCCTGACTTTC. This sequence encodes CASSQDAGANVLTF.

The chain carries TRBV5-1 and TRBJ1-2; 9 bases are shared with TRBD1. Germline assignment: CDR1 SGHRS and CDR2 YFSETQ. The CDR3 is made up of 18 amino acids. The V gene end was trimmed by 3 bases and the J gene end by 2 bases; junction bases not matched to a gene: 14. The CDR3 spells CASSSPNRTGAKNYGYTF. The CDR3 DNA reads TGCGCCAGCAGCTCTCCAAATAGGACAGGGGCGAAAAACTATGGCTACACCTTC.

This chain links TRBV10-3 with TRBJ1-5, with D maybe TRBD1 (6 bases). This CDR3 has 15 amino acids. Trimming took off 0 bases at V and 3 bases at J, with 9 bases between the two ends. In germline, CDR1 is ENHRY, CDR2 SYGVKD. The CDR3 nucleotides are TGTGCCATCAGTGAGTCTCGGGACAACAATCAGCCCCAGCATTTT. Translation gives CAISESRDNNQPQHF.

The chain recombines TRBV6-5 with TRBJ1-5; D perhaps matches TRBD1 (5 bases). The germline V gene has CDR1 MNHEY and CDR2 SVGAGI. This CDR3 has 12 amino acids. V gave up 8 bases and J gave up 5 bases, with 10 bases separating them. The CDR3 loop is CASPTGDQPQHF. CDR3 in DNA: TGTGCCAGCCCCACGGGGGATCAGCCCCAGCATTTT.

This chain connects TRBV29-1 to TRBJ1-3; 7 bases map to TRBD1. The CDR3 extends over 14 amino acids. V lost 4 bases and J lost 4; bases outside the gene matches: 7. Germline CDR1 and CDR2: SQVTM and ANQGSEA. CDR3 in DNA: TGCAGCGTTGCCCCTTCAGGGGGAGGAAACACCATATATTTT. Translated, it gives CSVAPSGGGNTIYF.

The CDR3 is CASSFPLSWGGAEAFF. The CDR3, as DNA: TGTGCCAGCAGTTTCCCACTTTCCTGGGGAGGCGCTGAAGCTTTCTTT. The chain links TRBV27 to TRBJ1-1; D gene uncertain. Trimming left V 3 bases short and J 6 bases short, with 20 bases between. The germline gives CDR1 MNHEY, CDR2 SMNVEV (reference sequence). CDR3 length: 16 residues.

The chain carries TRBV11-2 and TRBJ2-7; 9 bases map to TRBD2. Losses at the gene ends were 3 bases for V and 9 bases for J; bases not matched to a gene: 9. This CDR3 has 14 residues. The V gene's germline CDR1 is SGHAT and CDR2 FQNNGV. The CDR3 reads CASSLAGGPGGQYF. For the CDR3, the DNA is TGTGCCAGCAGCTTGGCGGGAGGGCCGGGCGGGCAGTACTTC.

This sequence joins TRBV5-1 and TRBJ2-5; D may be TRBD1 (7 bases). From germline, CDR1 is SGHRS and CDR2 YFSETQ. CDR3 length: 15 residues. The V end lost 2 bases, the J end lost 1 base, and 12 bases lay between the germline ends. The CDR3 protein is CASSLQGTFQETQYF. CDR3 bases: TGCGCCAGCAGCTTACAGGGGACTTTCCAAGAGACCCAGTACTTC.

This chain joins TRBV25-1 and TRBJ2-1; 7 bases line up with TRBD1. CDR3 size: 14 residues. Trimming at V came to 5 bases and at J to 16 bases, leaving 17 bases not matched to a gene. Germline CDR1 and CDR2: MGHDK and SYGVNS. The CDR3 loop reads CASSKSFRGTENFF. Written as DNA, the CDR3 is TGTGCCAGCAGTAAATCCTTCAGGGGGACCGAGAATTTCTTC.